This T cell receptor (beta chain) is drawn from a study of long-term antiretroviral therapy in people with HIV. General study findings and limits: Specimens of blood were obtained during about 2003 to 2017, possibly under older ART regimens.

The CDR3 covers 17 residues. Trimming removed 2 bases at V and 0 bases at J, with 14 bases between. CDR1 and CDR2 (germline): MDHEN, SYDVKM. Version v3.0 of the immunoSEQ assay was performed at survey level. Measured with immunoSEQ multiplex PCR; TCRdb has only the in-frame clones, and not every one. The sample lists approximately 28,000 clones, roughly 85% seen once, with roughly a tenth in the top ten. As for this clone: Its target is not known.

This specimen was unsorted PBMCs, taken 0.8 years before starting antiretroviral therapy. V is TRBV28 and J is TRBJ1-5; D remains unclear. This TCR came from a man between 18 and 29 years old with HIV. The CDR3 coding sequence is TGTGCCAGCAGTTTACCCCGGCTAGCAAATAGCAATCAGCCCCAGCATTTT. Its translation is CASSLPRLANSNQPQHF.